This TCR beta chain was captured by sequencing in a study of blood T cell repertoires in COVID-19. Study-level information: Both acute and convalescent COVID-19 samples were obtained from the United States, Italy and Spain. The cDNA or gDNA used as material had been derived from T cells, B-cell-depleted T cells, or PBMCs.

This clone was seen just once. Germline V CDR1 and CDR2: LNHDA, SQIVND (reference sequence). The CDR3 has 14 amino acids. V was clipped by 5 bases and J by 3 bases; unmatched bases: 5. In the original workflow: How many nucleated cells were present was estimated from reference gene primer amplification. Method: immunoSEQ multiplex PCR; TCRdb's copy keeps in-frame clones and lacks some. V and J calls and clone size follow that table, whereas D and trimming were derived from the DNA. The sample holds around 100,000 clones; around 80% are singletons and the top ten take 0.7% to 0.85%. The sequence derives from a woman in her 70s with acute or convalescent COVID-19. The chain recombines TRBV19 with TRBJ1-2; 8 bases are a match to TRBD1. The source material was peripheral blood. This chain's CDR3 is CASSAQTGDYGYTF. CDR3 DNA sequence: TGTGCCAGTAGTGCCCAGACAGGGGACTATGGCTACACCTTC.